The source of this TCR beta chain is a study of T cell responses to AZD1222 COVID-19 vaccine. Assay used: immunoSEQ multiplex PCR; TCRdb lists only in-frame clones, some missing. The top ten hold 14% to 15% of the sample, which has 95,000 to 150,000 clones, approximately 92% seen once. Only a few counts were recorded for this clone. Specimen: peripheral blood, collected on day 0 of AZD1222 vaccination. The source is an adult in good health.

The CDR3 sequence: CASSRGNRVQPLFF. CDR3 coding DNA: TGTGCCAGCAGCCGCGGGAATCGCGTACAGCCGCTGTTTTTT. V and J are TRBV7-9 and TRBJ2-2, with D possibly being TRBD2 (6 bases). This CDR3 has 14 residues. Germline V CDR1 and CDR2: SEHNR, FQNEAQ (reference sequence). Trimming cost V 5 bases and J 13 bases, with 20 bases left between them.